This TCR beta chain was captured by sequencing in a study of cytomegalovirus exposure and HLA in healthy donors. The PCR made use of 60 Vbeta and 13 Jbeta primers. The table came from immunoSEQ multiplex PCR; TCRdb's copy has only in-frame clones and leaves some out. The table lists about 41,000 clones. Details on this clone: Its antigen remains unidentified.

Study-wide findings and caveats: Whilst most TCR sequences proved rare, a subset of public TCRs occurred across many donors.

This CDR3 contains 15 residues. Trimming cost V 3 bases and J 4 bases, with 15 bases left between them. Germline V gene data show CDR1 as SGHDN and CDR2 as FVKESK. The sequence was obtained from a man under 40 in good health and CMV-seronegative. The chain couples TRBV14 to TRBJ1-1; no definite D call. Sequencing used PBMCs. Written as DNA, the CDR3 is TGTGCCAGCAGCCACCGGGCCAGACGGGGCACTGAAGCTTTCTTT. Amino acid sequence: CASSHRARRGTEAFF.